This paragraph covers one T cell receptor (beta chain) sequence. No antigen is known for it. FACS was used to enrich TEMRA cells, whereas the CD8+ and CD4+ T cells were obtained by negative isolation. Germline lookup yields CDR1 DFQATT and CDR2 SNEGSKA (reference sequence). V shed 0 bases and J shed 5 bases, with 17 bases lying between them. CDR3 length: 15 amino acids. cDNA came from around 0.54 to 1 ug RNA primed by random hexamers. The amplification used immunoSEQ multiplex PCR on TCR beta CDR3; it spanned 54 Vbeta and 13 Jbeta. MiXCR, run by TCRdb on the immunoSEQ multiplex PCR reads, gives a single entry per CDR3 protein. The sample gives under 250,000 distinct CDR3 sequences, just over 90% of which show up once; 0.07% to 0.09% is in the top ten. The data were obtained in a study of CD8 T cells in Susac syndrome. The study, taken as a whole, reports: It was acknowledged by the study that relatively few individuals were included in its TCR sequencing and HLA analysis.

Input material: CD4+ T cells from PBMCs. V gene TRBV20-1 combines with J gene TRBJ2-7; a possible D gene is TRBD2 (5 bases). The clonotype comes from a human donor with multiple sclerosis. The CDR3 region is CSARDFIGRWDEQYF. CDR3 sequence (DNA): TGCAGTGCTAGAGATTTTATAGGGAGATGGGACGAGCAGTACTTC.